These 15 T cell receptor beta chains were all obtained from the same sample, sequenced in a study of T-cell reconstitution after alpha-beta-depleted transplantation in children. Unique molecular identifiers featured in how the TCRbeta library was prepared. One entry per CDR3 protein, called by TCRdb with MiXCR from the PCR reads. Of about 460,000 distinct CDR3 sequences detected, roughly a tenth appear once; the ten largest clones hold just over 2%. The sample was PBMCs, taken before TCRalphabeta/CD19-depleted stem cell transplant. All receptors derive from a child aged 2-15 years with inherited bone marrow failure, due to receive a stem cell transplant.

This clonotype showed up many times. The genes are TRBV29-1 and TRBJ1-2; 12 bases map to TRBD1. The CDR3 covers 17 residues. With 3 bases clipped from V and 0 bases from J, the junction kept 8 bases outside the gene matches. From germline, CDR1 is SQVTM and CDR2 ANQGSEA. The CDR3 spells CSVDPGTGGLTNYGYTF. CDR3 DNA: TGCAGCGTTGACCCCGGGACAGGGGGCCTCACTAACTATGGCTACACCTTC.

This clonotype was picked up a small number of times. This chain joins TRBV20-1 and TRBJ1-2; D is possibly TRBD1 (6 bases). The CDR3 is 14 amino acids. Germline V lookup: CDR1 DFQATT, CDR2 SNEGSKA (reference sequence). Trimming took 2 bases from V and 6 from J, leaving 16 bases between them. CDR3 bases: TGCAGTGCTAGATATCCGGCAGGGGCACATGGCTACACCTTC. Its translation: CSARYPAGAHGYTF.

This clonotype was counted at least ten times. The CDR3 protein is CASSFATVLDTGELFF. For the CDR3, the DNA is TGTGCCAGCAGTTTCGCTACAGTTCTCGACACCGGGGAGCTGTTTTTT. This sequence joins TRBV12-3 or TRBV12-4 and TRBJ2-2; D is ambiguous. Trimming left V 3 bases short and J 3 bases short, with 14 bases between. CDR3 length: 16 residues.

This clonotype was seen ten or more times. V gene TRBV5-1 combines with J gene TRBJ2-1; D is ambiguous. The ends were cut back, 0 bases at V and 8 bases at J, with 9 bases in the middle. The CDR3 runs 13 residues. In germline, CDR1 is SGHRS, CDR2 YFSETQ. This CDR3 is CASSLVPQDEQFF. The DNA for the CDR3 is TGCGCCAGCAGCTTGGTACCGCAGGATGAGCAGTTCTTC. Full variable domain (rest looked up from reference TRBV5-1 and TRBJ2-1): KAGVTQTPRYLIKTRGQQVTLSCSPISGHRSVSWYQQTPGQGLQFLFEYFSETQRNKGNFPGRFSGRQFSNSRSEMNVSTLELGDSALYLCASSLVPQDEQFFGPGTRLTVL.

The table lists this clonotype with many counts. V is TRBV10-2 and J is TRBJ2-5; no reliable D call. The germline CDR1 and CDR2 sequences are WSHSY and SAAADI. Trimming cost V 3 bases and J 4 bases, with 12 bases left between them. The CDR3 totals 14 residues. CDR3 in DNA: TGCGCCAGCAGTGACCCGACACTGGGAGAGACCCAGTACTTC. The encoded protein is CASSDPTLGETQYF.

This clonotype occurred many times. CDR3 in amino acids: CASSWGLPGGEQYF. As DNA, the CDR3 is TGCGCCAGCAGCTGGGGACTTCCGGGAGGAGAGCAGTACTTC. This chain uses TRBV5-1 with TRBJ2-7; 7 bases align to TRBD2. The germline V gene has CDR1 SGHRS and CDR2 YFSETQ. V gave up 3 bases and J gave up 7 bases; unmatched junction bases: 10. This CDR3 is built from 14 residues.

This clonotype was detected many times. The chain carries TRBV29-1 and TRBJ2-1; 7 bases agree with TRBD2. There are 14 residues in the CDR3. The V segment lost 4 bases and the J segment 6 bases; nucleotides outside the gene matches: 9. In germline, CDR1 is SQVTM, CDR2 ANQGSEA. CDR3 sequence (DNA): TGCAGCGTTGGACCGGGACTAACGGTCAATGAGCAGTTCTTC. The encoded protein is CSVGPGLTVNEQFF.

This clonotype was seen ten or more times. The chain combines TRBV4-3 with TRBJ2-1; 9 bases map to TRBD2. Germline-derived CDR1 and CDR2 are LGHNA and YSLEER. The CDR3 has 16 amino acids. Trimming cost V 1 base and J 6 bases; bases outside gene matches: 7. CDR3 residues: CASSQGGGLAFNEQFF. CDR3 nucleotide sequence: TGCGCCAGCAGCCAAGGGGGAGGACTAGCGTTCAATGAGCAGTTCTTC.

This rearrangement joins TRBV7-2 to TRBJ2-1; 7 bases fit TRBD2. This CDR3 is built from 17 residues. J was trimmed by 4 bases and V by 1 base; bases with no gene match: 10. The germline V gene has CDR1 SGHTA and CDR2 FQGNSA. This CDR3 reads CASSLGSPLAVYNEQFF. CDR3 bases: TGTGCCAGCAGCTTAGGGTCCCCGCTAGCGGTATACAATGAGCAGTTCTTC.

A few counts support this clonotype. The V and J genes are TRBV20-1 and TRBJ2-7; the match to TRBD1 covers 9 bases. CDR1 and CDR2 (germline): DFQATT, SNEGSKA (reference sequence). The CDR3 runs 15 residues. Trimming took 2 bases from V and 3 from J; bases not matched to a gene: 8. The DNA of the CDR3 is TGCAGTGCTAGACCTGTTACGACAGGGGGCTACGAGCAGTACTTC. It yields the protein CSARPVTTGGYEQYF.

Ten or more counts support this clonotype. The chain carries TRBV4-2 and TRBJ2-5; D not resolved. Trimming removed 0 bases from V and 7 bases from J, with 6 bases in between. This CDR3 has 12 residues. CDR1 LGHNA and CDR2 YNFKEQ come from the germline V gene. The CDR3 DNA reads TGTGCCAGCAGCCAAGATGGGATGACCCAGTACTTC. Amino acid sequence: CASSQDGMTQYF.

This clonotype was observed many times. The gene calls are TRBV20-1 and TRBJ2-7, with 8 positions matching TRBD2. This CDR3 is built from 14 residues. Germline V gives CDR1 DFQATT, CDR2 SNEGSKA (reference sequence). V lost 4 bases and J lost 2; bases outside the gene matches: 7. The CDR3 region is CSAKTSGTAYEQYF. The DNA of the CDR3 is TGCAGTGCTAAAACTAGCGGTACCGCCTACGAGCAGTACTTC.

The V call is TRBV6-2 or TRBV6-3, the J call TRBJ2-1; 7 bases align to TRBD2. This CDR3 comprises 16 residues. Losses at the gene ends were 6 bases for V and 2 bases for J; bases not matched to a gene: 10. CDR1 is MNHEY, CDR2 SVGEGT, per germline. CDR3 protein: CASSSWPSGTYNEQFF. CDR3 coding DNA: TGTGCCAGCAGCTCCTGGCCTAGCGGAACCTACAATGAGCAGTTCTTC.

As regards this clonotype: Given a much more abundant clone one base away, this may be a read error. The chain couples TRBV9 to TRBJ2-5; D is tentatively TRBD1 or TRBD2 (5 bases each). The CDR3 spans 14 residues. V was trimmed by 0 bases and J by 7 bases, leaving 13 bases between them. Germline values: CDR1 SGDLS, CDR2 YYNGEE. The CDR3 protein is CASSVVGVPGTQYF. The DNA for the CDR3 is TGTGCCAGCAGCGTAGTGGGGGTGCCAGGGACCCAGTACTTC.

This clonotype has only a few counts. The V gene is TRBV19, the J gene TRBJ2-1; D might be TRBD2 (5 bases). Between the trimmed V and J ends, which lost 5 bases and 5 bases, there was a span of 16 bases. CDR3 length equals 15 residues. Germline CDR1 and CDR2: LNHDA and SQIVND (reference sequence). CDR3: CASSPWTGPDNEQFF. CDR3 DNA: TGTGCCAGTAGTCCATGGACTGGGCCAGACAATGAGCAGTTCTTC.